These T cell receptor beta chains were read from a single sample in a study of tumor-infiltrating lymphocytes in oesophageal squamous cell carcinoma. TCRdb itself ran the PCR reads through MiXCR, one entry per CDR3 protein. The sample gives roughly 15,000 distinct CDR3 sequences, about half of which show up once; around 15% is in the top ten. The sample taken for sequencing was blood. These receptors all come from a male donor with esophageal squamous cell carcinoma. CDR3s include the opening cysteine and the closing phenylalanine or tryptophan. The order of the fields is CDR3 protein, CDR3 DNA, V gene, D gene, J gene, clone size. A D gene is named only where the DNA matches it firmly. Size tells how often a clone was seen (once, few, many) or the class of an expanded clone, and some rows leave it out.

CDR3aa: CASSLARGPNTGELFF
CDR3nt: TGTGCCAGCAGCTTAGCCAGGGGGCCAAACACCGGGGAGCTGTTTTTT
v_gene: TRBV7-6
d_gene: TRBD1
j_gene: TRBJ2-2
abundance: large

CDR3aa: CASRKDRGNQAFF
CDR3nt: TGTGCCAGCAGAAAGGACAGGGGGAACCAAGCTTTCTTT
v_gene: TRBV27
d_gene: TRBD1
j_gene: TRBJ1-1
abundance: -

CDR3aa: CATSDTRNLGLLNF
CDR3nt: TGTGCCACCAGTGACACCCGAAATCTGGGACTCCTCAACTTC
v_gene: TRBV24-1
d_gene: -
j_gene: TRBJ2-1
abundance: -

CDR3aa: CASSLVSWF
CDR3nt: TGTGCTAGCAGCTTAGTTTCTTGGTTC
v_gene: TRBV7-6
d_gene: -
j_gene: TRBJ1-4
abundance: few

CDR3aa: CASSLVLAGGPGEQFF
CDR3nt: TGTGCCAGCAGCTTAGTCTTAGCGGGAGGGCCGGGTGAGCAGTTCTTC
v_gene: TRBV7-8
d_gene: TRBD2
j_gene: TRBJ2-1
abundance: -

CDR3aa: CSAAPQRGNYGYTF
CDR3nt: TGCAGTGCTGCCCCTCAGCGGGGTAACTATGGCTACACCTTC
v_gene: TRBV20-1
d_gene: -
j_gene: TRBJ1-2
abundance: -

CDR3aa: CASSHSNEQFF
CDR3nt: TGTGCCAGCAGCCATAGCAATGAGCAGTTCTTC
v_gene: TRBV7-9
d_gene: -
j_gene: TRBJ2-1
abundance: -

CDR3aa: CAGSFTGSGELFF
CDR3nt: TGTGCCGGCAGCTTCACAGGCTCCGGGGAGCTGTTTTTT
v_gene: TRBV7-8
d_gene: -
j_gene: TRBJ2-2
abundance: -

CDR3aa: CASTLAGGNEQYF
CDR3nt: TGTGCCAGCACTCTAGCGGGAGGGAACGAGCAGTACTTC
v_gene: TRBV28
d_gene: TRBD2
j_gene: TRBJ2-7
abundance: -

CDR3aa: CASSLKGNTEAFF
CDR3nt: TGTGCCAGCAGCTTAAAGGGGAACACTGAAGCTTTCTTT
v_gene: TRBV11-2
d_gene: -
j_gene: TRBJ1-1
abundance: -

CDR3aa: CATRLGPAYEQYF
CDR3nt: TGTGCCACCAGATTGGGACCAGCCTACGAGCAGTACTTC
v_gene: TRBV10-3
d_gene: -
j_gene: TRBJ2-7
abundance: -

CDR3aa: CATSDPGAANEKLFF
CDR3nt: TGTGCCACCAGTGACCCAGGGGCGGCTAATGAAAAACTGTTTTTT
v_gene: TRBV24-1
d_gene: -
j_gene: TRBJ1-4
abundance: -

CDR3aa: CSVVSQLGLETQYF
CDR3nt: TGCAGCGTTGTCAGCCAGTTGGGTTTAGAGACCCAGTACTTC
v_gene: TRBV29-1
d_gene: -
j_gene: TRBJ2-5
abundance: few

CDR3aa: CASSIVASGRAGDTGELFF
CDR3nt: TGTGCCAGTAGTATAGTGGCTAGCGGGAGGGCCGGGGACACCGGGGAGCTGTTTTTT
v_gene: TRBV19
d_gene: TRBD2
j_gene: TRBJ2-2
abundance: few

CDR3aa: CASSQSPDRLYEQFF
CDR3nt: TGTGCCAGCAGCCAATCACCGGACCGCCTCTACGAGCAGTTCTTC
v_gene: TRBV7-2
d_gene: -
j_gene: TRBJ2-1
abundance: -

CDR3aa: CASSMGRGFKNIQYF
CDR3nt: TGTGCCAGTAGTATGGGCCGGGGCTTCAAAAACATTCAGTACTTC
v_gene: TRBV19
d_gene: -
j_gene: TRBJ2-4
abundance: many

CDR3aa: CASSLIRGDTGELFF
CDR3nt: TGTGCCAGCAGCTTAATTAGGGGGGACACCGGGGAGCTGTTTTTT
v_gene: TRBV7-2
d_gene: -
j_gene: TRBJ2-2
abundance: medium-sized

CDR3aa: CASSFQGAIGNEQYF
CDR3nt: TGTGCCAGCAGCTTTCAGGGGGCCATAGGCAATGAGCAGTACTTC
v_gene: TRBV11-2
d_gene: TRBD1
j_gene: TRBJ2-7
abundance: -

CDR3aa: CASSPTGGSRNEQFF
CDR3nt: TGTGCCAGCAGCCCGACAGGGGGGTCACGCAATGAGCAGTTCTTC
v_gene: TRBV12-3/TRBV12-4
d_gene: TRBD1
j_gene: TRBJ2-1
abundance: -

CDR3aa: CASSKDGYSNQPQHF
CDR3nt: TGTGCCAGCTCCAAGGACGGGTATAGCAATCAGCCCCAGCATTTT
v_gene: TRBV18
d_gene: -
j_gene: TRBJ1-5
abundance: -

CDR3aa: CASSSDRGTDTQYF
CDR3nt: TGCGCCAGCAGCTCGGACAGGGGTACAGATACGCAGTATTTT
v_gene: TRBV5-1
d_gene: TRBD1
j_gene: TRBJ2-3
abundance: many

CDR3aa: CASTLYTGTSACEQFF
CDR3nt: TGCGCCAGCACGCTATATACCGGGACATCGGCCTGCGAGCAGTTCTTC
v_gene: TRBV5-4
d_gene: -
j_gene: TRBJ2-1
abundance: -

CDR3aa: CASSLVGQGGTQYF
CDR3nt: TGTGCCAGCAGCTTAGTCGGGCAGGGAGGGACCCAGTACTTC
v_gene: TRBV7-6
d_gene: -
j_gene: TRBJ2-5
abundance: -

CDR3aa: CASSPPAGAYEQYF
CDR3nt: TGTGCCAGCTCACCCCCGGCGGGAGCGTACGAGCAGTACTTC
v_gene: TRBV18
d_gene: TRBD2
j_gene: TRBJ2-7
abundance: -

CDR3aa: CASSYLSGAQETQYF
CDR3nt: TGTGCCAGCAGCTATTTAAGCGGGGCCCAAGAGACCCAGTACTTC
v_gene: TRBV7-6
d_gene: TRBD2
j_gene: TRBJ2-5
abundance: -

CDR3aa: CASIYSGMNTGELFF
CDR3nt: TGTGCCAGCATTTATAGCGGCATGAACACCGGGGAGCTGTTTTTT
v_gene: TRBV6-1
d_gene: -
j_gene: TRBJ2-2
abundance: medium-sized

CDR3aa: CISVPEAGPTHEQFF
CDR3nt: -
v_gene: TRBV7-5
d_gene: -
j_gene: TRBJ2-1
abundance: many

CDR3aa: CASTNGGGRDTEAFF
CDR3nt: TGTGCCAGCACCAATGGAGGGGGGCGCGACACTGAAGCTTTCTTT
v_gene: TRBV12-3/TRBV12-4
d_gene: -
j_gene: TRBJ1-1
abundance: medium-sized

CDR3aa: CASSEGTGVLLLTQYF
CDR3nt: TGTGCCAGCAGTGAGGGGACAGGGGTTCTTTTACTGACCCAGTACTTC
v_gene: TRBV6-1
d_gene: TRBD1
j_gene: TRBJ2-5
abundance: -

CDR3aa: CASSLTGVRNTEAFF
CDR3nt: TGTGCCAGCAGCTTAACAGGGGTTCGGAATACTGAAGCTTTCTTT
v_gene: TRBV7-3
d_gene: -
j_gene: TRBJ1-1
abundance: once

CDR3aa: CATSGGALSTEAFF
CDR3nt: TGTGCCACCAGCGGAGGGGCTCTGAGCACTGAAGCTTTCTTT
v_gene: TRBV15
d_gene: -
j_gene: TRBJ1-1
abundance: few

CDR3aa: CASSRLADTQYF
CDR3nt: TGTGCCAGCAGCCGACTAGCAGATACGCAGTACTTC
v_gene: TRBV12-3/TRBV12-4
d_gene: TRBD2
j_gene: TRBJ2-5
abundance: -

CDR3aa: CAGSRVEGRESPEQFF
CDR3nt: TGTGCCGGCAGCCGTGTAGAGGGACGGGAGTCCCCCGAGCAGTTCTTC
v_gene: TRBV11-2
d_gene: -
j_gene: TRBJ2-1
abundance: -

CDR3aa: CASSQRPRETQYF
CDR3nt: TGTGCCAGCAGCCAACGTCCCAGGGAGACCCAGTACTTC
v_gene: TRBV14
d_gene: -
j_gene: TRBJ2-5
abundance: many

CDR3aa: CASSFGGRYEQYF
CDR3nt: TGTGCCAGCAGCTTTGGCGGACGCTACGAGCAGTACTTC
v_gene: TRBV5-8
d_gene: -
j_gene: TRBJ2-7
abundance: many

CDR3aa: CASRVNYEQYF
CDR3nt: TGTGCCAGCAGGGTCAACTACGAGCAGTACTTC
v_gene: TRBV28
d_gene: -
j_gene: TRBJ2-7
abundance: -

CDR3aa: CASSLAGGRPTQYF
CDR3nt: TGTGCCAGCAGTTTAGCGGGGGGCCGTCCTACGCAGTATTTT
v_gene: TRBV12-3/TRBV12-4
d_gene: -
j_gene: TRBJ2-3
abundance: -

CDR3aa: CASSGGVAYEQYF
CDR3nt: TGTGCCAGCAGCGGGGGGGTGGCCTACGAGCAGTACTTC
v_gene: TRBV7-4
d_gene: TRBD2
j_gene: TRBJ2-7
abundance: -

CDR3aa: CASSRLAGSSYEQYF
CDR3nt: TGTGCCAGCAGCAGACTAGCGGGTAGCTCCTACGAGCAGTACTTC
v_gene: TRBV7-2
d_gene: TRBD2
j_gene: TRBJ2-7
abundance: -

CDR3aa: CASSPSADRGSYTQYF
CDR3nt: TGTGCCAGCAGCCCCTCGGCGGACAGGGGGTCATATACGCAGTATTTT
v_gene: TRBV6-5
d_gene: TRBD1
j_gene: TRBJ2-3
abundance: -

CDR3aa: CASSPALGTNYEQYF
CDR3nt: TGTGCCAGCAGCCCAGCCTTGGGGACAAACTACGAGCAGTACTTC
v_gene: TRBV7-2
d_gene: -
j_gene: TRBJ2-7
abundance: once

CDR3aa: CASTPQGGAIEKLFF
CDR3nt: TGTGCCAGCACCCCACAAGGAGGGGCTATTGAAAAACTGTTTTTT
v_gene: TRBV6-1
d_gene: -
j_gene: TRBJ1-4
abundance: -

CDR3aa: CASSLRWGVGEAFF
CDR3nt: TGTGCCAGCAGTCTACGTTGGGGCGTTGGTGAAGCTTTCTTT
v_gene: TRBV6-1
d_gene: -
j_gene: TRBJ1-1
abundance: many

CDR3aa: CASSLGYTGELYF
CDR3nt: TGTGCCAGCAGCTTAGGCTACACCGGGGAGCTGTATTTT
v_gene: TRBV7-8
d_gene: -
j_gene: TRBJ2-3
abundance: few

CDR3aa: CASSLTPRDTEAFF
CDR3nt: TGTGCCAGCAGCTTGACACCGAGGGACACTGAAGCTTTCTTT
v_gene: TRBV7-3
d_gene: -
j_gene: TRBJ1-1
abundance: many

CDR3aa: CASSRQGASSNQPQHF
CDR3nt: TGTGCCAGCAGCCGACAGGGAGCGAGTAGCAATCAGCCCCAGCATTTT
v_gene: TRBV6-1
d_gene: TRBD1
j_gene: TRBJ1-5
abundance: many

CDR3aa: CASSLEGLEAFF
CDR3nt: TGTGCCAGCAGCTTAGAAGGCCTGGAAGCTTTCTTT
v_gene: TRBV7-4
d_gene: -
j_gene: TRBJ1-1
abundance: -

CDR3aa: CAIRGSASGGQAGTDTQFF
CDR3nt: TGTGCCATCCGTGGTTCAGCTAGCGGAGGACAGGCGGGCACAGATACGCAGTTCTTC
v_gene: TRBV10-3
d_gene: -
j_gene: TRBJ2-1
abundance: -

CDR3aa: CASSLAGASGVDEQFF
CDR3nt: TGTGCTAGCAGCTTAGCGGGGGCTAGCGGGGTTGATGAGCAGTTCTTC
v_gene: TRBV7-6
d_gene: TRBD2
j_gene: TRBJ2-1
abundance: -

CDR3aa: CASSLGTAKYQETQYF
CDR3nt: TGTGCCAGCAGCTTGGGGACAGCTAAGTACCAAGAGACCCAGTACTTC
v_gene: TRBV7-2
d_gene: TRBD1
j_gene: TRBJ2-5
abundance: few

CDR3aa: CASSLVSTSGLTDTQYF
CDR3nt: TGTGCCAGCAGTTTAGTGAGCACTAGCGGGTTGACAGATACGCAGTATTTT
v_gene: TRBV12-3/TRBV12-4
d_gene: TRBD2
j_gene: TRBJ2-3
abundance: once

CDR3aa: CASRPTGERALHF
CDR3nt: TGTGCCAGCAGGCCCACAGGGGAGAGGGCCCTCCACTTT
v_gene: TRBV6-1
d_gene: TRBD1
j_gene: TRBJ1-6
abundance: -

CDR3aa: CATSDFPGELFF
CDR3nt: TGTGCCACCAGTGATTTCCCCGGGGAGCTGTTTTTT
v_gene: TRBV24-1
d_gene: -
j_gene: TRBJ2-2
abundance: medium-sized